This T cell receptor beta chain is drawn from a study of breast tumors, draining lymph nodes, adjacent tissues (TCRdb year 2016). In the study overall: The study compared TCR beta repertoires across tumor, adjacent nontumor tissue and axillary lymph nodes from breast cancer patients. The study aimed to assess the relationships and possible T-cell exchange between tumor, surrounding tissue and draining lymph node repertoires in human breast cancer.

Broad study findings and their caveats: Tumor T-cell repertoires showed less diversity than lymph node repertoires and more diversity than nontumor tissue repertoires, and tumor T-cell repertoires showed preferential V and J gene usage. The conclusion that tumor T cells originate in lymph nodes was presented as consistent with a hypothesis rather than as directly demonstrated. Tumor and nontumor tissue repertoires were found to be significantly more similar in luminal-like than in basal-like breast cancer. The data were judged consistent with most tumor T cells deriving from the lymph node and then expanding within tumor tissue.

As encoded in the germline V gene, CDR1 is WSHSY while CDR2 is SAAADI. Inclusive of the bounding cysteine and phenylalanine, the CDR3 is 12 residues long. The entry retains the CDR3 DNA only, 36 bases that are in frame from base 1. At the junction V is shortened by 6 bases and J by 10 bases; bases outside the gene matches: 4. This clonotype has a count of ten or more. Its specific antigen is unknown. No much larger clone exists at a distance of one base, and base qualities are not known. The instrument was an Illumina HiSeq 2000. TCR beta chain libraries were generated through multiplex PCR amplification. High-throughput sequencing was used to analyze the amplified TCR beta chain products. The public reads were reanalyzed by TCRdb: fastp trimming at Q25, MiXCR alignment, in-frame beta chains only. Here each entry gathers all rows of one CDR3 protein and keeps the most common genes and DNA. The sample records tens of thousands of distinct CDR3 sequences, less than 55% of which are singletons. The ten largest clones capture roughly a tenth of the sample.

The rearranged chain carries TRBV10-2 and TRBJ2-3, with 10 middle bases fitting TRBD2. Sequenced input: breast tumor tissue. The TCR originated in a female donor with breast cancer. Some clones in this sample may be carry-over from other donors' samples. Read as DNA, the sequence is TGCGCCAGCAGCCACCTAGCGGGAGCGCAGTATTTT. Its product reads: CASSHLAGAQYF.